These 22 T cell receptor beta chains came from one sample sequenced in a study of cytomegalovirus exposure and HLA in healthy donors. The PCR employed 60 Vbeta primers together with 13 Jbeta primers. Profiled with immunoSEQ multiplex PCR; TCRdb holds only in-frame clones, not every one. There are roughly 150,000 clones in the sample; 64% occur only once, and 3% lies in the top ten. Sequenced input: PBMCs. The receptors derive from a woman in her thirties in good health and CMV-seropositive.

V is TRBV28 and J is TRBJ1-5; 9 bases align to TRBD1. Germline trimming cut 6 bases from V and 2 bases from J; bases unmatched to any gene: 8. CDR3 length: 16 residues. Germline assignment: CDR1 MDHEN and CDR2 SYDVKM. In DNA form, the CDR3 reads TGTGCCAGCAGCCCCGTCAGGACAGGGGGCAATCAGCCCCAGCATTTT. Its translation: CASSPVRTGGNQPQHF.

CDR3 sequence (DNA): TGTGCCAGCGCCGGACAGGATTACTCACCCCTCCACTTT. As protein: CASAGQDYSPLHF. The chain employs TRBV11-2 and TRBJ1-6, with 7 bases lining up with TRBD1. The V and J ends lost 8 bases and 10 bases, in that order; junction bases with no gene match: 8. Germline assignment: CDR1 SGHAT and CDR2 FQNNGV. The CDR3 runs to 13 residues.

The V call is TRBV7-9, the J call TRBJ1-4; 9 bases map to TRBD1. Germline CDR1 reads SEHNR; CDR2 reads FQNEAQ (reference sequence). The V and J ends lost 5 bases and 7 bases, in that order; junction bases with no gene match: 8. The CDR3 totals 15 residues. This CDR3 reads CASSTQQGAGEKLFF. Written as DNA, the CDR3 is TGTGCCAGCAGCACACAACAGGGGGCGGGTGAAAAACTGTTTTTT. The full variable domain, completed using reference TRBV7-9 and TRBJ1-4, is DTGVSQNPRHKITKRGQNVTFRCDPISEHNRLYWYRQTLGQGPEFLTYFQNEAQLEKSRLLSDRFSAERPKGSFSTLEIQRTEQGDSAMYLCASSTQQGAGEKLFFGSGTQLSVL.

This chain connects TRBV27 to TRBJ1-5, with D possibly matching TRBD1 (5 bases). The CDR3 consists of 17 residues. V lost 4 bases, J lost 0 bases, and 16 bases lay in between. Germline CDR1 reads MNHEY; CDR2 reads SMNVEV (reference sequence). This CDR3 is CASSSSPDITSNQPQHF. CDR3 DNA sequence: TGTGCCAGCAGTTCCTCCCCGGACATCACTAGCAATCAGCCCCAGCATTTT.

The chain links TRBV18 to TRBJ1-1; 8 bases fit TRBD1. V trimming: 2 bases; J trimming: 1 base; junction bases outside the gene matches: 9. Per the germline V gene, CDR1 is KGHSH and CDR2 is LQKENI. The CDR3 length is 17 residues. The CDR3 DNA sequence: TGTGCCAGCTCACCATGGGCAGGGGGCGCGGGGAACACTGAAGCTTTCTTT. Translating gives CASSPWAGGAGNTEAFF.

The chain joins TRBV11-2 to TRBJ2-5, with D possibly TRBD1 on 6 matching bases. Deletions cut 4 bases from V and 2 bases from J, with 14 bases between. CDR1 and CDR2 (germline): SGHAT, FQNNGV. There are 15 residues in the CDR3. In DNA form, the CDR3 reads TGTGCCAGCAGCTCCTCCGGGACACAACAAGAGACCCAGTACTTC. Translation gives CASSSSGTQQETQYF.

This clone appeared a few times. The CDR3 sequence is CASSYREAREQYF. The DNA for the CDR3 is TGTGCCAGCAGCTACAGGGAAGCGCGGGAGCAGTACTTC. The chain employs TRBV27 and TRBJ2-7, with D possibly matching TRBD1 (6 bases). The CDR3 has 13 amino acids. Trimming left V 6 bases short and J 7 bases short, with 16 bases between. The germline CDR1 and CDR2 sequences are MNHEY and SMNVEV (reference sequence).

The chain has TRBV19 and TRBJ2-2, with 10 bases aligning to TRBD2. Unmatched junction bases numbered 7, after V lost 5 bases and J lost 7 bases. Germline CDR1 LNHDA, CDR2 SQIVND (reference sequence). This CDR3 contains 15 residues. The chain's CDR3 is CASSPLAGVGGELFF. The CDR3 DNA reads as TGTGCCAGTAGTCCTCTAGCGGGAGTTGGCGGGGAGCTGTTTTTT.

The chain links TRBV6-1 to TRBJ1-6; TRBD1 might be the D (6 bases). The CDR3 totals 16 residues. Germline CDR1 reads MNHNS; CDR2 reads SASEGT. Trimming removed 4 bases from V and 0 bases from J, with 10 bases in between. In nucleotides, the CDR3 is TGTGCCAGCAGTGGCGGGGGCTACTCCTATAATTCACCCCTCCACTTT. Protein: CASSGGGYSYNSPLHF.

This clone was detected only a few times. The CDR3 protein is CASSLQGGGGKLFF. The CDR3 DNA is TGTGCCAGCAGTTTACAGGGCGGGGGCGGAAAACTGTTTTTT. The rearrangement links TRBV28 to TRBJ1-4, with D perhaps TRBD1 (6 bases). V lost 2 bases, J lost 10 bases, and 14 bases lay in between. Germline CDR1 MDHEN, CDR2 SYDVKM. The CDR3 is 14 residues long.

This rearrangement joins TRBV6-5 to TRBJ1-2; tentatively, D is TRBD1 (5 bases). CDR3 length: 13 residues. Trimming took off 6 bases at V and 7 bases at J, with 15 bases between the two ends. The germline V gene has CDR1 MNHEY and CDR2 SVGAGI. The CDR3 here is CASSPTGVSGYTF. The CDR3 DNA is TGTGCCAGCAGCCCAACGGGGGTCTCTGGCTACACCTTC.

This clone was seen just once. The rearrangement joins TRBV11-2 to TRBJ2-3, with 9 bases lining up with TRBD1. V dropped 1 base and J dropped 5; count of bases not matched to a gene: 7. Germline V gives CDR1 SGHAT, CDR2 FQNNGV. The CDR3 is 16 residues long. The CDR3 region has the DNA TGTGCCAGCAGCTTAGTCTCGACAGGGGGTAGAGATACGCAGTATTTT. Its translation is CASSLVSTGGRDTQYF.

This chain joins TRBV2 and TRBJ2-5, with a tentative D call TRBD1 (5 bases). The J call could be wrong; TRBJ2-7 is a better fit for the DNA end. Germline CDR1 and CDR2: SNHLY and FYNNEI. This CDR3 is 13 amino acids long. The CDR3 region is CASTRQLLYEQYF. The CDR3 DNA sequence: TGTGCCAGCACCCGACAGTTACTCTACGAGCAGTACTTC.

The chain recombines TRBV7-7 with TRBJ1-4; a weak D match, TRBD1 (6 bases). V gave up 11 bases and J gave up 1 base, with 26 bases separating them. Germline V gene sequence: CDR1 SSHAT, CDR2 FNYEAQ (reference sequence). The CDR3 consists of 18 residues. The DNA of the CDR3 is TGTGCCCTCTTTCTTCCCAGGGGAAAGCGGAGAACTAATGAAAAACTGTTTTTT. Translating it yields CALFLPRGKRRTNEKLFF.

This clone came up a few times. V usage is TRBV28 and J usage is TRBJ1-2; 7 bases map to TRBD1. The germline gives CDR1 MDHEN, CDR2 SYDVKM. The V gene end was trimmed by 6 bases and the J gene end by 6 bases; junction bases not matched to a gene: 13. The CDR3 runs 15 residues. The CDR3 sequence is CASRGQQTPGNGYTF. The CDR3 DNA follows: TGTGCCAGCAGGGGACAGCAAACCCCAGGGAATGGCTACACCTTC.

V is TRBV7-3 and J is TRBJ2-7; weak D call: TRBD1 (6 bases). There are 12 residues in the CDR3. Germline V gene sequence: CDR1 SGHTA, CDR2 FQGTGA. V gave up 0 bases and J gave up 12 bases, with 12 bases separating them. CDR3 sequence (DNA): TGTGCCAGCAGCTTAACAGGGGGAATTCCGTACTTC. Translating it yields CASSLTGGIPYF. Variable domain in full (rest from reference TRBV7-3 and TRBJ2-7): GAGVSQTPSNKVTEKGKYVELRCDPISGHTALYWYRQSLGQGPEFLIYFQGTGAADDSGLPNDRFFAVRPEGSVSTLKIQRTERGDSAVYLCASSLTGGIPYFGPGTRLTVT.

V is TRBV25-1 and J is TRBJ2-5, with a possible D match to TRBD2 (5 bases). This CDR3 has 13 amino acids. In germline, CDR1 is MGHDK, CDR2 SYGVNS. The germline V and J ends were trimmed by 4 bases and 7 bases, with 13 bases remaining between them. CDR3 protein: CASSAFSAGTQYF. The CDR3 DNA is TGTGCCAGCAGTGCTTTTTCCGCGGGGACCCAGTACTTC. Supplemented by reference TRBV25-1 and TRBJ2-5, the full variable domain reads EADIYQTPRYLVIGTGKKITLECSQTMGHDKMYWYQQDPGMELHLIHYSYGVNSTEKGDLSSESTVSRIRTEHFPLTLESARPSHTSQYLCASSAFSAGTQYFGPGTRLLVL.

The chain couples TRBV15 to TRBJ2-3; 8 bases line up with TRBD2. This CDR3 contains 16 residues. V trimming: 0 bases; J trimming: 5 bases; junction bases outside the gene matches: 7. From germline, CDR1 is LNHNV and CDR2 YYDKDF (reference sequence). CDR3 region: CATSRDGGRTKDTQYF. CDR3 bases: TGTGCCACCAGCAGAGATGGCGGGAGGACTAAAGATACGCAGTATTTT. Based on the CDR3 plus reference TRBV15 and TRBJ2-3, the full variable domain is DAMVIQNPRYQVTQFGKPVTLSCSQTLNHNVMYWYQQKSSQAPKLLFHYYDKDFNNEADTPDNFQSRRPNTSFCFLDIRSPGLGDTAMYLCATSRDGGRTKDTQYFGPGTRLTVL.

This clone occurred a few times. The chain links TRBV2 to TRBJ2-5; D is possibly TRBD2 (5 bases). Germline values: CDR1 SNHLY, CDR2 FYNNEI. CDR3 length equals 13 residues. With 6 bases removed from V and 5 bases from J, the gap between germline ends came to 13 bases. Here the CDR3 reads CASSLGRRETQYF. CDR3 sequence (DNA): TGTGCCAGCAGCCTCGGAAGGAGGGAGACCCAGTACTTC.

The chain couples TRBV30 to TRBJ1-3, with D possibly matching TRBD1 (5 bases). V was clipped by 0 bases and J by 2 bases, with 11 bases between them. Germline loops: CDR1 GTSNPN, CDR2 SVGIG (reference sequence). The CDR3 is 15 residues long. The CDR3: CAWSVNVGPGNTIYF. For the CDR3, the DNA is TGTGCCTGGAGTGTGAATGTGGGGCCTGGAAACACCATATATTTT.

The chain recombines TRBV7-6 with TRBJ1-1; no reliable D call. This CDR3 has 15 residues. With 3 bases removed from V and 0 bases from J, the gap between germline ends came to 11 bases. The germline V gene has CDR1 SGHVS and CDR2 FNYEAQ. CDR3 DNA sequence: TGTGCCAGCAGCTTTGGCGGCATCATGAACACTGAAGCTTTCTTT. Translated, it gives CASSFGGIMNTEAFF.

The chain couples TRBV5-6 to TRBJ2-1; tentative D call: TRBD1 (7 bases). The CDR3 runs to 12 residues. The V and J ends lost 0 bases and 13 bases respectively, with 11 bases between them. The V gene's germline CDR1 is SGHDT and CDR2 YYEEEE. The CDR3: CASSLGRGDQFF. The CDR3 DNA follows: TGTGCCAGCAGCTTGGGCAGGGGGGACCAGTTCTTC. The whole variable domain, filled in from reference TRBV5-6 and TRBJ2-1, reads DAGVTQSPTHLIKTRGQQVTLRCSPKSGHDTVSWYQQALGQGPQFIFQYYEEEERQRGNFPDRFSGHQFPNYSSELNVNALLLGDSALYLCASSLGRGDQFFGPGTRLTVL.